The clone carrying this T cell receptor beta chain was picked up a small number of times. Its antigen is unknown. This entry belongs to a study of response to subunit inactivated influenza vaccine. TCRdb analysed the RT-PCR reads with MiXCR anew, one entry per CDR3 protein. Among roughly 500,000 distinct CDR3 sequences listed, 20% to 25% were seen once. Regarding the study as a whole: Researchers suggested that each seasonal influenza vaccination recruits few new T cells.

Per germline, CDR1 ENHRY and CDR2 SYGVKD. J lost 6 bases, V lost 8 bases, and 3 bases had no gene match. The CDR3 is made up of 14 amino acids. The same sample was also used in a study of T cells expressing NK-cell markers. From that study: The TCR beta cDNA came from 5'RACE template switching with UMIs. CD3+CD56+NKG2C+, CD3+CD56+NKG2C- and CD3+CD56-NKG2C+ T cells, once sorted, supplied the TCR beta repertoires. With respect to HCMV, most of the eight sequenced donors were seropositive, and one was seronegative. Within several experiments, an anti-gamma-delta TCR antibody kept the sorting limited to alpha-beta TCR T cells.

The TCR sequence derives from a man aged 45-60 years who received an inactivated influenza vaccine. Specimen: CD4+ T cells sorted from PBMCs, collected roughly 12 days after vaccination. The V and J genes are TRBV10-3 and TRBJ1-6, with 11 positions matching TRBD1. For the CDR3, the DNA is TGTGCCATCGGGGGACAGGGGGTTAATTCACCCCTCCACTTT. This encodes CAIGGQGVNSPLHF.